Below, 14 T cell receptor beta chains from the same sample are listed, as sequenced in a study of blood T cells in healthy people across ages. With a J-beta primer mix and a sample-barcoded 5' primer, a second PCR ran 7 to 11 cycles. TCRdb ran MiXCR on the 5' RACE reads and lists one entry per CDR3 protein. The table has around 1,000,000 distinct CDR3 sequences, about two fifths seen once. Sequencing was carried out using blood. These receptors were collected from a man aged 18 to 29 in good health.

There are many counts of this clonotype. This chain uses TRBV20-1 with TRBJ2-1, with D possibly being TRBD1 or TRBD2 (6 bases each). The tail of the sequence fits TRBJ2-7 better, so the J call may be wrong. Germline V gene data show CDR1 as DFQATT and CDR2 as SNEGSKA (reference sequence). This CDR3 is 13 amino acids long. The CDR3 DNA reads as TGCAGCGTTTCCGGGGGCTCCTACAATGAGCAGTACTTC. This sequence encodes CSVSGGSYNEQYF.

This clonotype has just a few counts. This chain links TRBV7-9 with TRBJ1-4; D is ambiguous. The CDR3 runs to 11 residues. The ends were cut back, 7 bases at V and 8 bases at J, with 8 bases in the middle. Germline V gene lookup returns CDR1 SEHNR and CDR2 FQNEAQ (reference sequence). The CDR3 here is CASTSGEKLFF. In DNA, the CDR3 is TGTGCCAGCACCAGCGGAGAAAAACTGTTTTTT.

This clonotype was observed a few times. The chain uses TRBV2 and TRBJ1-4; no definite D call. The CDR3 spans 14 residues. Germline assignment: CDR1 SNHLY and CDR2 FYNNEI. V lost 1 base to trimming and J lost 2 bases, with 5 bases between them. CDR3 sequence (DNA): TGTGCCAGCAGTGAAGGAAGGACTAATGAAAAACTGTTTTTT. Encoded protein: CASSEGRTNEKLFF.

There are a few counts of this clonotype. The rearrangement uses TRBV4-3 and TRBJ1-2; 8 positions match TRBD1. V was clipped by 4 bases and J by 4 bases; unmatched bases: 11. Germline CDR1 LGHNA, CDR2 YSLEER. The CDR3 consists of 16 residues. The CDR3 here is CASSLGRQGLGYGYTF. The CDR3 DNA sequence: TGCGCCAGCAGCCTAGGTCGACAGGGGTTAGGCTATGGCTACACCTTC.

The genes are TRBV20-1 and TRBJ2-1; 8 bases align to TRBD2. Unmatched junction bases numbered 3, after V lost 4 bases and J lost 1 base. The CDR3 extends over 14 amino acids. Germline lookup yields CDR1 DFQATT and CDR2 SNEGSKA (reference sequence). CDR3 in amino acids: CSATSGGSYNEQFF. The CDR3 DNA is TGCAGTGCTACGAGCGGGGGATCCTACAATGAGCAGTTCTTC.

The rearrangement links TRBV6-1 to TRBJ1-2; D is uncertain. V lost 6 bases and J lost 4, with 18 bases in between. Germline CDR1 MNHNS, CDR2 SASEGT. This CDR3 spans 15 amino acids. As DNA, the CDR3 is TGTGCCAGCAGAACCAGCGGAATAGAGGTCTATGGCTACACCTTC. It codes for CASRTSGIEVYGYTF.

This clonotype was recorded a few times. Relative to the germline gene, one junction end is altered; a read error may explain this. The chain joins TRBV20-1 to TRBJ1-5; 7 bases fit TRBD1. Germline V gene data show CDR1 as DFQATT and CDR2 as SNEGSKA (reference sequence). There are 16 residues in the CDR3. CDR3 DNA: TGCAGTGCTGGAGAGGTTACAGGGGATAGCAATCAGCCCCAGCATTTT. It encodes CSAGEVTGDSNQPQHF.

This clonotype was detected a few times. This chain uses TRBV11-1 with TRBJ2-6; D uncertain. Germline CDR1 is SGHAT and CDR2 is FQDESV (reference sequence). The CDR3 has 15 amino acids. V lost 4 bases and J lost 0, with 7 bases in between. The CDR3 DNA sequence: TGTGCCAGCAGCTCACACAGCTCTGGGGCCAACGTCCTGACTTTC. It yields the protein CASSSHSSGANVLTF.

This clonotype has more than one count but fewer than ten. This chain links TRBV20-1 with TRBJ2-7, with 10 bases matching TRBD2. The CDR3 consists of 18 residues. V dropped 0 bases and J dropped 7; count of bases not matched to a gene: 18. CDR1 DFQATT and CDR2 SNEGSKA come from the germline V gene (reference sequence). The CDR3 protein is CSARDWWGSGGVYNEQYF. In nucleotides, the CDR3 is TGCAGTGCTAGAGACTGGTGGGGAAGCGGGGGGGTTTACAATGAGCAGTACTTC.

The chain recombines TRBV28 with TRBJ2-3; 8 bases map to TRBD2. The V gene's germline CDR1 is MDHEN and CDR2 SYDVKM. The CDR3 totals 15 residues. Trimming removed 3 bases from V and 7 bases from J; junction bases left unmatched: 9. The CDR3 coding sequence is TGTGCCAGCAGTTTGAGTAGCGGGGAAGGGAATACGCAGTATTTT. Its protein is CASSLSSGEGNTQYF.

The chain joins TRBV28 to TRBJ2-1; no clear D. The CDR3 loop spans 15 amino acids. Between the trimmed V and J ends, which lost 3 bases and 7 bases, there was a span of 16 bases. Germline CDR1 is MDHEN and CDR2 is SYDVKM. CDR3 nucleotide sequence: TGTGCCAGCAGTTTGGGTTGGACCAGAAGGAATGAGCAGTTCTTC. Its protein product is CASSLGWTRRNEQFF.

A few counts support this clonotype. The chain recombines TRBV4-1 with TRBJ1-2, with D perhaps matching TRBD1 (5 bases). The germline V gene encodes CDR1 MGHRA and CDR2 YSYEKL. This CDR3 has 15 amino acids. V was trimmed by 4 bases and J by 4 bases, leaving 16 bases between them. The CDR3 protein is CASSLRSSGLYGYTF. Here the CDR3 DNA reads TGCGCCAGCAGCCTCCGAAGCTCAGGGCTCTATGGCTACACCTTC.

This chain joins TRBV3-1 and TRBJ2-7; the D gene is possibly TRBD1 (5 bases). The J call may not be correct, given that the DNA end is closer to TRBJ2-5. Germline values: CDR1 LGHDT, CDR2 YNNKEL (reference sequence). This CDR3 has 15 amino acids. The CDR3 DNA sequence: TGTGCCAGCAGCCAAGAACAGGACAACCAAGAGACCCAGTACTTC. Its translation is CASSQEQDNQETQYF.

This clonotype has only a few counts. V is TRBV6-5 and J is TRBJ1-2; weak D call: TRBD1 (5 bases). Germline V CDR1 and CDR2: MNHEY, SVGAGI. Trimming left V 5 bases short and J 4 bases short, with 17 bases between. The CDR3 runs to 15 residues. The CDR3 coding sequence is TGTGCCAGCAGTACCAATCGCATCGGGGGCTATGGCTACACCTTC. Translated: CASSTNRIGGYGYTF.